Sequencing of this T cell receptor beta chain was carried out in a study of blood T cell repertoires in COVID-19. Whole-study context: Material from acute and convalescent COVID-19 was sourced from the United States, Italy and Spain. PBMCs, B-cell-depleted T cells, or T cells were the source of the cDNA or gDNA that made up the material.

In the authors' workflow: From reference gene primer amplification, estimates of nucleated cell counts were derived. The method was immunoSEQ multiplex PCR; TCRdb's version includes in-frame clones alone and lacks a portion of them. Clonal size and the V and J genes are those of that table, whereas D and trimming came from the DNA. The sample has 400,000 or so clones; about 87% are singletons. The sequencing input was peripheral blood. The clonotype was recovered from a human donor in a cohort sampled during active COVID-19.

The CDR3 DNA follows: TGTGCCAGCAGCCAAGACGGGAGGAGGGCGGGGGAGACCCAGTACTTC. Protein sequence: CASSQDGRRAGETQYF. The chain recombines TRBV3-1 (or the pseudogene TRBV3-2) with TRBJ2-5; 7 nucleotides line up with TRBD2. V gave up 0 bases and J gave up 5 bases; unmatched junction bases: 9. This CDR3 is 16 amino acids long. Germline V lookup: CDR1 LGHDT, CDR2 YNNKEL (reference sequence).